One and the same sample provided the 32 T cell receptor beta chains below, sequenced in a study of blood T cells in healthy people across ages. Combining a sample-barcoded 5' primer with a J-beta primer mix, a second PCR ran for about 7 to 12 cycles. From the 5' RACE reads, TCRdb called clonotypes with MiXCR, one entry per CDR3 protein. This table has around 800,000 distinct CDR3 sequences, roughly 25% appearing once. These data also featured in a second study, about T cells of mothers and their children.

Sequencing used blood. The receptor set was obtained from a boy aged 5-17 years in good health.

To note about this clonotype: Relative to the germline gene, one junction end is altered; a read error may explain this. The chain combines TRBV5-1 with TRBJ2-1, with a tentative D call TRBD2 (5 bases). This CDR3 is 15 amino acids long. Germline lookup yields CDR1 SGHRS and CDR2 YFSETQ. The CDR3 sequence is CVSSLGSSSYNEQFF. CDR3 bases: TGCGTCAGCAGCTTGGGGAGTAGCTCCTACAATGAGCAGTTCTTC.

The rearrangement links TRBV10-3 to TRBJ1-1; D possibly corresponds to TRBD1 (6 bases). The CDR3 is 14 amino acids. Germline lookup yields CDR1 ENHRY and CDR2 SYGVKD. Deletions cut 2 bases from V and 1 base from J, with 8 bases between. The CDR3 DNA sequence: TGTGCCATCAGTGAGACAGGGCCGAACACTGAAGCTTTCTTT. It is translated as CAISETGPNTEAFF.

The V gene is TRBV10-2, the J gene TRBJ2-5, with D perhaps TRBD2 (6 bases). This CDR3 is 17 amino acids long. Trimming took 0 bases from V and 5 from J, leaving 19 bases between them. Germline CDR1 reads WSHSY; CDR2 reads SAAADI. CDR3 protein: CASSESAIAVGSETQYF. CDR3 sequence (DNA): TGCGCCAGCAGTGAGTCGGCGATAGCGGTAGGGTCGGAGACCCAGTACTTC.

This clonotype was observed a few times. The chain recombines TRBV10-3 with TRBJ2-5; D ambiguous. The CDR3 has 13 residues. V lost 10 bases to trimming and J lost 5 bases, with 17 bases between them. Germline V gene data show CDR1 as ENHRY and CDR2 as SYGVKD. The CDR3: CATSRQVGETQYF. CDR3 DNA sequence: TGTGCCACCTCCAGGCAGGTCGGGGAGACCCAGTACTTC.

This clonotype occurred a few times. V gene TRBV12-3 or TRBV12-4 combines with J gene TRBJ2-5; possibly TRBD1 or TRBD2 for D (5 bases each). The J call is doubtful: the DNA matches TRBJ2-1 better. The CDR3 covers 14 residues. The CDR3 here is CASQGTSGVWWQFF. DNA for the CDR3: TGTGCCAGCCAAGGGACCTCCGGGGTATGGTGGCAGTTCTTC.

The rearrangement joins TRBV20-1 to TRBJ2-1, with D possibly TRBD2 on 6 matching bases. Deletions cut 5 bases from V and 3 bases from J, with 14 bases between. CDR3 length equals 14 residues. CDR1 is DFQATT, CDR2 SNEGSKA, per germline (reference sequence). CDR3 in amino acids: CSAFPGTGYNEQFF. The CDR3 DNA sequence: TGCAGTGCTTTCCCAGGGACTGGCTACAATGAGCAGTTCTTC.

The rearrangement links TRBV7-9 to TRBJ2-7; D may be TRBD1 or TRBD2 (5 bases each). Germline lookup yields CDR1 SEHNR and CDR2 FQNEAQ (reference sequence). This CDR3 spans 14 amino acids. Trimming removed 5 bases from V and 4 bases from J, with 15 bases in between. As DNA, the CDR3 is TGTGCCAGCAGCCACTCCGGGACCCTTTACGAGCAGTACTTC. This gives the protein CASSHSGTLYEQYF.

The CDR3 bases are TGTGCCAGCAGTGAAGCGGAAAAGGGCGCTGAAGCTTTCTTT. Encoded protein: CASSEAEKGAEAFF. V gene TRBV2 combines with J gene TRBJ1-1; no firm D call. Looked up from germline, CDR1 is SNHLY and CDR2 is FYNNEI. V lost 0 bases and J lost 6, with 11 bases in between. This CDR3 contains 14 residues.

In DNA form, the CDR3 reads TGTGCCAGCAGCTCCCTTACAGTGGACTATGGCTACACCTTC. Its translation is CASSSLTVDYGYTF. V usage is TRBV7-9 and J usage is TRBJ1-2, with D unclear. Germline V gene lookup returns CDR1 SEHNR and CDR2 FQNEAQ (reference sequence). Between the trimmed V and J ends, which lost 4 bases and 3 bases, there was a span of 12 bases. The CDR3 is made up of 14 amino acids.

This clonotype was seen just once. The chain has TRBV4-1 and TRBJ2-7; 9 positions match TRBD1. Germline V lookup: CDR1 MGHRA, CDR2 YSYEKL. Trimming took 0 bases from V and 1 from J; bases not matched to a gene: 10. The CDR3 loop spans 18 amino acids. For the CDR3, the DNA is TGCGCCAGCAGCCAAGAATCCTGGGGGACAGGGCTATCCTACGAGCAGTACTTC. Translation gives CASSQESWGTGLSYEQYF.

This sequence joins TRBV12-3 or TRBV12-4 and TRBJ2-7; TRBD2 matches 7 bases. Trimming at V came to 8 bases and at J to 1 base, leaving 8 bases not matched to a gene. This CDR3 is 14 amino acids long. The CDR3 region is CASSLSSGSYEQYF. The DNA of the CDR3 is TGTGCCAGCTCACTCTCTAGCGGTTCCTACGAGCAGTACTTC.

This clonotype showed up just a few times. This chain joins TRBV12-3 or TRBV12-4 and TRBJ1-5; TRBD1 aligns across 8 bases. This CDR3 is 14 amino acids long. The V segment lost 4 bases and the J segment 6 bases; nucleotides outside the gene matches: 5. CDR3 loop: CASSSGQGSQPQHF. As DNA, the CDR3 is TGTGCCAGCAGTTCCGGACAGGGCAGTCAGCCCCAGCATTTT.

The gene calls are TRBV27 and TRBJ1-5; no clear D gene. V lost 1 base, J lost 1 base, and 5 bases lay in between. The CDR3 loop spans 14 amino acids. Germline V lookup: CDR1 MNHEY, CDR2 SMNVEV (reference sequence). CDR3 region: CASSLFESNQPQHF. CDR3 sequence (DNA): TGTGCCAGCAGTTTATTTGAGAGCAATCAGCCCCAGCATTTT.

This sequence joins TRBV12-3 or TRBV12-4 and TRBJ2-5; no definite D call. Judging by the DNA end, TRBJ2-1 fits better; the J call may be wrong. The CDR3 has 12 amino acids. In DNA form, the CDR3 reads TGTGCCAGCAGTAGGGTATTCAATGAGCAGTTCTTC. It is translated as CASSRVFNEQFF.

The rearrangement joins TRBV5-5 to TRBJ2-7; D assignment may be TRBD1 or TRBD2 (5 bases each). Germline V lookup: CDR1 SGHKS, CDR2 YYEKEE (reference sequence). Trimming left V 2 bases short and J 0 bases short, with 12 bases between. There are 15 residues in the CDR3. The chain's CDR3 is CASSLVGRSSYEQYF. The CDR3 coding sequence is TGTGCCAGCAGCTTAGTGGGACGGAGCTCCTACGAGCAGTACTTC.

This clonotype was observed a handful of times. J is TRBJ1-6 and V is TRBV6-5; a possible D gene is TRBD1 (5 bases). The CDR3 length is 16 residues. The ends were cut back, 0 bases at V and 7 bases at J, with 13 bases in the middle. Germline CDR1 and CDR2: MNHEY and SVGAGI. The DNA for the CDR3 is TGTGCCAGCAGTTACTCGGGGGGGGAGGTCAATTCACCCCTCCACTTT. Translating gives CASSYSGGEVNSPLHF.

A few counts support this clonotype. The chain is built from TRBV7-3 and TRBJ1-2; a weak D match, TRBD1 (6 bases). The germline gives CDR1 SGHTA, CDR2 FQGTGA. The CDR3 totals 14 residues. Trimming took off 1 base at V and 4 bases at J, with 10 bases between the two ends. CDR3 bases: TGTGCCAGCAGCTTAAACAGGGAAGGCTATGGCTACACCTTC. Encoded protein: CASSLNREGYGYTF.

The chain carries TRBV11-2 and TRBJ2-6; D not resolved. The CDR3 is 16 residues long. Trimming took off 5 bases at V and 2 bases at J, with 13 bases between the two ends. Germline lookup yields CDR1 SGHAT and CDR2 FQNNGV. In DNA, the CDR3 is TGTGCCAGCAGCATTACCGGTGGAGCTGGGGCCAACGTCCTGACTTTC. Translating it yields CASSITGGAGANVLTF.

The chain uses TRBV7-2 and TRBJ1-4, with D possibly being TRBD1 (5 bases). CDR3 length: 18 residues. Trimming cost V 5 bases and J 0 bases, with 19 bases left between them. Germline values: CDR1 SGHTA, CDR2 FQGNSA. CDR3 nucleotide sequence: TGTGCCAGCAGCCGCCGTCACGTCGCAGGGTCAACTAATGAAAAACTGTTTTTT. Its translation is CASSRRHVAGSTNEKLFF. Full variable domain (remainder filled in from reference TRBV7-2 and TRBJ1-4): GAGVSQSPSNKVTEKGKDVELRCDPISGHTALYWYRQSLGQGLEFLIYFQGNSAPDKSGLPSDRFSAERTGGSVSTLTIQRTQQEDSAVYLCASSRRHVAGSTNEKLFFGSGTQLSVL.

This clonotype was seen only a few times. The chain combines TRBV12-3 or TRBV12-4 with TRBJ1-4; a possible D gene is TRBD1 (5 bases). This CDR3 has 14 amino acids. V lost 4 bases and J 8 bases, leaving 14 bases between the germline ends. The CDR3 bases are TGTGCCAGCAGTTCCGCCGGGGGTACCGAAAAACTGTTTTTT. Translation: CASSSAGGTEKLFF.

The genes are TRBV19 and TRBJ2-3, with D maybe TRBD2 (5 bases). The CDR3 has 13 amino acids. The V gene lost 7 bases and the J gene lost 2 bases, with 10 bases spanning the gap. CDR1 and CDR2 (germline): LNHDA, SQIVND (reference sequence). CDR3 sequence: CASTGRDTDTQYF. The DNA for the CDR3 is TGTGCCAGTACCGGACGGGACACAGATACGCAGTATTTT. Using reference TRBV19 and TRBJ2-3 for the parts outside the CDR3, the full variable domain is DGGITQSPKYLFRKEGQNVTLSCEQNLNHDAMYWYRQDPGQGLRLIYYSQIVNDFQKGDIAEGYSVSREKKESFPLTVTSAQKNPTAFYLCASTGRDTDTQYFGPGTRLTVL.

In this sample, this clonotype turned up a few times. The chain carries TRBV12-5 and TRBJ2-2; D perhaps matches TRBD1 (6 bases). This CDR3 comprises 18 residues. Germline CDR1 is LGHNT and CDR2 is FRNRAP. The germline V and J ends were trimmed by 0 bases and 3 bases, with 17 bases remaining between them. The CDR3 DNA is TGTGCTAGTGGTTTGGTAAGGGACAAGGGGCTGGACACCGGGGAGCTGTTTTTT. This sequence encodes CASGLVRDKGLDTGELFF. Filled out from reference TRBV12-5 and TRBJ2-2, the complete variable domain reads DARVTQTPRHKVTEMGQEVTMRCQPILGHNTVFWYRQTMMQGLELLAYFRNRAPLDDSGMPKDRFSAEMPDATLATLKIQPSEPRDSAVYFCASGLVRDKGLDTGELFFGEGSRLTVL.

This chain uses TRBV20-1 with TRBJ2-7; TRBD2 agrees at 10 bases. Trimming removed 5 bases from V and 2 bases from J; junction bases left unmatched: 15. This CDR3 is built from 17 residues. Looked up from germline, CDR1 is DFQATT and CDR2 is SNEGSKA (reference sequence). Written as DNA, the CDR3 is TGCAGTGCTTCCCTGCCCTCAACTAGCGGGGACCCCTACGAGCAGTACTTC. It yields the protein CSASLPSTSGDPYEQYF.

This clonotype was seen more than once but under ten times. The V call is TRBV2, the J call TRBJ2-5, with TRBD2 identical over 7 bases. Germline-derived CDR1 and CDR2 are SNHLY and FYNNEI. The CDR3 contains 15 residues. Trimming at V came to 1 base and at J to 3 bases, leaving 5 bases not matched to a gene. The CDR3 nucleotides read TGTGCCAGCAGTGAAGAGTCCAGCGGGGAAGAGACCCAGTACTTC. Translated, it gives CASSEESSGEETQYF. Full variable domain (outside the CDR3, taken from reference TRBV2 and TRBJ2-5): EPEVTQTPSHQVTQMGQEVILRCVPISNHLYFYWYRQILGQKVEFLVSFYNNEISEKSEIFDDQFSVERPDGSNFTLKIRSTKLEDSAMYFCASSEESSGEETQYFGPGTRLLVL.

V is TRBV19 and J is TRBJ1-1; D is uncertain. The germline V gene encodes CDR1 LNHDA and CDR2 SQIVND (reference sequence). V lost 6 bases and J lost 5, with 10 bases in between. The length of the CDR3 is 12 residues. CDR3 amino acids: CASRSGWTEAFF. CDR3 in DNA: TGTGCCAGTAGGAGCGGTTGGACTGAAGCTTTCTTT.

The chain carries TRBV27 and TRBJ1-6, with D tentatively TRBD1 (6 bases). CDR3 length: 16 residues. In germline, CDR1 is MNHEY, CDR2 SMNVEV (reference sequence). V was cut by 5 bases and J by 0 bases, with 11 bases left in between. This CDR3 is CASSHTGYSYNSPLHF. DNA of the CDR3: TGTGCCAGCAGTCATACAGGGTACTCCTATAATTCACCCCTCCACTTT.

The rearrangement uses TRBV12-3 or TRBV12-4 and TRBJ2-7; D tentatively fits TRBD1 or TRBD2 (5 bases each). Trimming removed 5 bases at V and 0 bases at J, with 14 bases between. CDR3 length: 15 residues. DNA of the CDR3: TGTGCCAGCAGTCCCGTCCGGGACGGCTCCTACGAGCAGTACTTC. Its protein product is CASSPVRDGSYEQYF.

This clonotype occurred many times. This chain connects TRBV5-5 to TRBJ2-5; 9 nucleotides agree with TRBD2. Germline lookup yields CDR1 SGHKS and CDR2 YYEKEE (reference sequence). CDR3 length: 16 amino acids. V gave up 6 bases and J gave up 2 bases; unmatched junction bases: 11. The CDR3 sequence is CASTSAGGGLQETQYF. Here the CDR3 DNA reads TGTGCCAGCACCTCCGCGGGAGGGGGTCTTCAAGAGACCCAGTACTTC.

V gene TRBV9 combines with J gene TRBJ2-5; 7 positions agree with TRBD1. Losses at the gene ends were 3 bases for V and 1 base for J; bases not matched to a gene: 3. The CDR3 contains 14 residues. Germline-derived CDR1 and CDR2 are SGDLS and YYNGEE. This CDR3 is CASSAQGTQETQYF. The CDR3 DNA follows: TGTGCCAGCAGCGCACAGGGGACCCAAGAGACCCAGTACTTC.

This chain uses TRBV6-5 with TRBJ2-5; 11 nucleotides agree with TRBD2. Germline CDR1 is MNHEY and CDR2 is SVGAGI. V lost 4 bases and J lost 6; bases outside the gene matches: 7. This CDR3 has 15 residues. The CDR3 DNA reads TGTGCCAGCAGTTTTAGCGGGGGGGCCTCCCAGACCCAGTACTTC. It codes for CASSFSGGASQTQYF.

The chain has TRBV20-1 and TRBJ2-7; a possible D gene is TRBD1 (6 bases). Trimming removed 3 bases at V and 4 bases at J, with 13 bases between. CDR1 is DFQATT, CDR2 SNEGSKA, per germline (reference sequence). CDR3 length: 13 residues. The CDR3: CSASHPQGYEQYF. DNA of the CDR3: TGCAGTGCTAGTCATCCTCAGGGGTACGAGCAGTACTTC.

CDR3 DNA sequence: TGTGCCAGCAGCTTAGGAGGGTTGCACCAAGAGACCCAGTACTTC. Translating it yields CASSLGGLHQETQYF. The chain employs TRBV7-9 and TRBJ2-5, with a weak D call TRBD2 (5 bases). Trimming left V 1 base short and J 0 bases short, with 9 bases between. The CDR3 length is 15 residues. CDR1 and CDR2 (germline): SEHNR, FQNEAQ (reference sequence).